The T cell receptor beta chain under discussion was sequenced for a study of cytomegalovirus exposure and HLA in healthy donors. The PCR made use of 60 Vbeta and 13 Jbeta primers. Repertoires were generated with immunoSEQ multiplex PCR, while TCRdb's copy carries only in-frame clones and drops some. The sample spans some 130,000 clones; the ten largest clones claim roughly 1.7%. V lost 0 bases to trimming and J lost 7 bases, with 19 bases between them. The CDR3 extends over 17 amino acids. The sample was PBMCs. This rearrangement joins TRBV23-1 to TRBJ2-1, with a possible D match to TRBD2 (5 bases). TRBV23-1 is an open reading frame whose function is uncertain. The source of this sequence is a woman in her 40s in good health and CMV-seropositive. DNA for the CDR3: TGCGCCAGCAGTCAATCTTCTCAGCGGAGACCGGAAAATGAGCAGTTCTTC. Its translation is CASSQSSQRRPENEQFF.